This T cell receptor beta chain was captured in a study of cytomegalovirus exposure and HLA in healthy donors. Study-level points and caveats: Specificity of a few CMV-associated chains for CMV antigens was verified in vitro.

Trimming at V came to 5 bases and at J to 4 bases, leaving 2 bases not matched to a gene. Per germline, CDR1 SEHNR and CDR2 FQNEAQ (reference sequence). The CDR3 loop spans 14 amino acids. As for this clone: As yet, its antigen is unknown.

Clones were read by immunoSEQ multiplex PCR, and TCRdb kept only the in-frame ones, dropping some. Counted here are about 98,000 clones, over 75% occurring once; the ten biggest clones make up approximately 6.3%. The receptor was isolated from a man aged 18 to 30 in good health and CMV-seropositive. The sequenced sample was PBMCs. This chain connects TRBV7-9 to TRBJ1-3, with TRBD1 matching over 10 bases. As DNA, the CDR3 is TGTGCCAGCAGCAGGACAGGGGGAGGAAACACCATATATTTT. Translating it yields CASSRTGGGNTIYF. Looking up the rest from reference TRBV7-9 and TRBJ1-3 gives the full variable domain: DTGVSQNPRHKITKRGQNVTFRCDPISEHNRLYWYRQTLGQGPEFLTYFQNEAQLEKSRLLSDRFSAERPKGSFSTLEIQRTEQGDSAMYLCASSRTGGGNTIYFGEGSWLTVV.